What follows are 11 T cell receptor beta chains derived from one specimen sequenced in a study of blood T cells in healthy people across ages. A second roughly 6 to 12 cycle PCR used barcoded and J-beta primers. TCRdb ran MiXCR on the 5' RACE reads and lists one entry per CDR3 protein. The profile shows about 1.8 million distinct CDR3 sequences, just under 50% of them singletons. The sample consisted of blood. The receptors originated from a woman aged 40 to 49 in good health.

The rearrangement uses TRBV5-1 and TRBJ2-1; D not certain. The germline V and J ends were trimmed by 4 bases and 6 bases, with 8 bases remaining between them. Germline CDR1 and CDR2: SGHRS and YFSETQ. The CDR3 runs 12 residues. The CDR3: CASSLYSNEQFF. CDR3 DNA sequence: TGCGCCAGCAGCCTTTATAGCAATGAGCAGTTCTTC.

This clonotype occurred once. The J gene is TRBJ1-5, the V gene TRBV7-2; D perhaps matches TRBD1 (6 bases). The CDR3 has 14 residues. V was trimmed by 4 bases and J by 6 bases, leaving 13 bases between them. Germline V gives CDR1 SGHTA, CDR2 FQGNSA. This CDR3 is CASSSEQGGQPQHF. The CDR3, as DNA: TGTGCCAGCAGCTCCGAACAGGGAGGTCAGCCCCAGCATTTT.

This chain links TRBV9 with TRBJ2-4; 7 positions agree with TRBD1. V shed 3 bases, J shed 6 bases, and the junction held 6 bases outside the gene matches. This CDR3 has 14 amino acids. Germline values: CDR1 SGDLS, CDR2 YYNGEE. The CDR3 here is CASSARTGGNIQYF. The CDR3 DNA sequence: TGTGCCAGCAGCGCCCGGACAGGAGGAAACATTCAGTACTTC.

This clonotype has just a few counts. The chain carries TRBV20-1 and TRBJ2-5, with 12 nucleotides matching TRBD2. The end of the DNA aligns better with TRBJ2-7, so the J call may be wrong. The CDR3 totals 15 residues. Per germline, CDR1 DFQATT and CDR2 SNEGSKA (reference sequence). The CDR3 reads CSARRASGGAYEQYF. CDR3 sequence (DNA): TGCAGTGCCCGAAGGGCTAGCGGGGGGGCTTACGAGCAGTACTTC.

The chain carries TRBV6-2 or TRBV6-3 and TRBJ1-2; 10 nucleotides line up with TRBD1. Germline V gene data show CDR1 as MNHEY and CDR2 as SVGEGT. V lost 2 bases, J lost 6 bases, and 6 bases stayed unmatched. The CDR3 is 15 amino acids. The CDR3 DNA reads TGTGCCAGCAGTTACAGGGACAGGGGTATCGATGGCTACACCTTC. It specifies CASSYRDRGIDGYTF.

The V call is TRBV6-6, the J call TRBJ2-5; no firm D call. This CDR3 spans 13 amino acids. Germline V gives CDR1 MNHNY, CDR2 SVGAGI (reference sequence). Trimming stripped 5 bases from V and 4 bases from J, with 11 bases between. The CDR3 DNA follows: TGTGCCAGCAGTGCCCGAAAAGGAGAGACCCAGTACTTC. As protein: CASSARKGETQYF.

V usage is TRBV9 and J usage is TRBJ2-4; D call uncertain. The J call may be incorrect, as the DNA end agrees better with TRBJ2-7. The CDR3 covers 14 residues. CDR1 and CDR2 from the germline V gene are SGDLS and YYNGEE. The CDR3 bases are TGTGCCAGCAGCGTAGGGGTCCAGGATGGCGAGCAGTACTTC. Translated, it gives CASSVGVQDGEQYF.

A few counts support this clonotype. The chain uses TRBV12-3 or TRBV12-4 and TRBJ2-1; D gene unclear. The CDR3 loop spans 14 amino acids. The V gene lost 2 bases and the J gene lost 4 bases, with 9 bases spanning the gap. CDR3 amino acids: CASSLNQAYNEQFF. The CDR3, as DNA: TGTGCCAGCAGTTTAAATCAGGCATACAATGAGCAGTTCTTC.

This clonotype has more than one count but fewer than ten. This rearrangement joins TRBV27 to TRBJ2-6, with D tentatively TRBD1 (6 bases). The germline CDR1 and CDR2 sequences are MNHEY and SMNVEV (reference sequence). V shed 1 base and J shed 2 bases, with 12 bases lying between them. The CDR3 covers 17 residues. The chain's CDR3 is CASSLYRVQAGANVLTF. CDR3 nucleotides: TGTGCCAGCAGTTTATACAGGGTGCAGGCTGGGGCCAACGTCCTGACTTTC.

The CDR3: CASSQDWQGENTEAFF. In DNA, the CDR3 is TGCGCCAGCAGCCAAGATTGGCAGGGCGAGAACACTGAAGCTTTCTTT. The rearrangement joins TRBV4-3 to TRBJ1-1, with a possible D match to TRBD1 (5 bases). The CDR3 loop spans 16 amino acids. The V gene's germline CDR1 is LGHNA and CDR2 YSLEER. Trimming took off 0 bases at V and 1 base at J, with 12 bases between the two ends.

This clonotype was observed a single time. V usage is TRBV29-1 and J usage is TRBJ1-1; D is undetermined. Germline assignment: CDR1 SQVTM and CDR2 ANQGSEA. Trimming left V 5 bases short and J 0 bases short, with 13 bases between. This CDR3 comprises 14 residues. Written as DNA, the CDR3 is TGCAGCGTTCGGGCAGATATCTTGAACACTGAAGCTTTCTTT. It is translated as CSVRADILNTEAFF.